What follows describes a single TCR beta chain. Produced via immunoSEQ multiplex PCR; TCRdb's table is partial and in-frame only. The sample contains about 120,000 clones, around 81% of which appear only once. Germline V lookup: CDR1 MDHEN, CDR2 SYDVKM. V trimming: 5 bases; J trimming: 2 bases; junction bases outside the gene matches: 5. The CDR3 loop spans 14 amino acids. This entry is derived from a study of blood T cell repertoires in COVID-19. About the study: Samples representing acute and convalescent COVID-19 were sourced from the United States, Italy and Spain.

The genes are TRBV28 and TRBJ2-7; the match to TRBD1 covers 8 bases. The sequence derives from a man in his 60s with acute or convalescent COVID-19. Specimen: peripheral blood. CDR3 DNA sequence: TGTGCCAGCAGTCTCGGACAGGGCACCTACGAGCAGTACTTC. Amino acid sequence: CASSLGQGTYEQYF.